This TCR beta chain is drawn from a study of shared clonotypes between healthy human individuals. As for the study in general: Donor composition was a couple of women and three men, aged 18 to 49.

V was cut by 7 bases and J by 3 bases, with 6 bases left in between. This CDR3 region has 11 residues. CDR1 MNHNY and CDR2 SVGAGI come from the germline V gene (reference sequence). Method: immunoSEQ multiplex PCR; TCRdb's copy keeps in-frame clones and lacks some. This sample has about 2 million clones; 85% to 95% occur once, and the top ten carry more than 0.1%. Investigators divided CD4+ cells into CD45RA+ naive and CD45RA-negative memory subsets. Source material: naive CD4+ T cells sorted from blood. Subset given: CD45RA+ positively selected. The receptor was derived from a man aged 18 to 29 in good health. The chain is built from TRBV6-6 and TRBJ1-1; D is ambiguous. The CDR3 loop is CASKRDTEAFF. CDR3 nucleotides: TGTGCCAGCAAAAGGGACACTGAAGCTTTCTTT.